This entry describes one TCR beta chain. The sample originates from a study of blood T cell repertoires in COVID-19. Overall study: COVID-19 samples collected from the United States, Italy and Spain covered acute and convalescent phases. PBMCs, B-cell-depleted T cells, or T cells provided the cDNA or gDNA that made up the material.

Germline assignment: CDR1 MDHEN and CDR2 SYDVKM. The CDR3 runs 15 residues. Losses at the gene ends were 6 bases for V and 5 bases for J; bases not matched to a gene: 8. In the original analysis: Estimated nucleated cell counts came from reference gene primer amplification. The repertoire was sequenced with immunoSEQ multiplex PCR; TCRdb's copy has only in-frame clones and lacks some. V and J calls and clone size come straight from that table; D and trimming were deduced from the DNA. The table lists some 200,000 clones, roughly 82% of them singletons. The rearrangement joins TRBV28 to TRBJ2-5; the match to TRBD1 covers 11 bases. The receptor's source is a man between 50 and 59 years old with active or convalescent COVID-19. The sequenced sample consisted of peripheral blood. The CDR3 protein is CASSPGTGGYETQYF. DNA of the CDR3: TGTGCCAGCAGCCCCGGGACAGGGGGTTATGAGACCCAGTACTTC.